The 19 T cell receptor beta chains given below trace back to one sample, sequenced in a study of cytomegalovirus exposure and HLA in healthy donors (dated by TCRdb to about 2017). Receptor libraries were prepared by the immunoSEQ multiplex PCR assay. A mixture of 60 forward primers for TCR Vbeta segments and 13 reverse primers for TCR Jbeta segments was used in the multiplex PCR. TCRdb retrieved this table from immuneACCESS and kept in-frame rearrangements only. Not all clones are present; in checked studies, unresolved V genes account for under half, and no reason is known for the remainder. In all, the sample holds about 150,000 clones, and 76% of those were seen once. The top ten hold 3.1% of the sample. The sequenced material came from PBMCs. These receptor sequences come from a male donor in good health and CMV-seronegative.

The genes are TRBV18 and TRBJ2-7; 7 bases are a match to TRBD2. This CDR3 comprises 16 residues. Losses at the gene ends were 3 bases for V and 0 bases for J; bases not matched to a gene: 8. Germline V gives CDR1 KGHSH, CDR2 LQKENI. Here the CDR3 DNA reads TGTGCCAGCTCACCGGGGGGGTCCATCGACTCCTACGAGCAGTACTTC. Protein sequence: CASSPGGSIDSYEQYF.

The chain recombines TRBV11-2 with TRBJ1-2; D uncertain. From germline, CDR1 is SGHAT and CDR2 FQNNGV. The V end was cut by 1 base, the J end by 4 bases, with 10 bases between. The CDR3 is 14 amino acids. The DNA for the CDR3 is TGTGCCAGCAGCTTAGCAGGCACCCTCTATGGCTACACCTTC. The encoded protein is CASSLAGTLYGYTF.

This chain connects TRBV4-1 to TRBJ2-2, with D possibly TRBD2 on 6 matching bases. The CDR3 length is 16 residues. Germline V gene sequence: CDR1 MGHRA, CDR2 YSYEKL. The V and J ends lost 3 bases and 0 bases respectively, with 11 bases between them. CDR3 loop: CASSHPSGANTGELFF. The CDR3 nucleotides are TGCGCCAGCAGCCACCCCTCGGGAGCGAACACCGGGGAGCTGTTTTTT.

The chain links TRBV19 to TRBJ2-1; 8 bases are a match to TRBD2. Germline lookup yields CDR1 LNHDA and CDR2 SQIVND (reference sequence). The CDR3 sequence is 18 residues long. The junction had 20 bases not matched to a gene; V was cut back by 3 bases and J by 10 bases. CDR3 region: CASSILGEAGVFGAEQFF. The CDR3 DNA reads TGTGCCAGTAGTATTTTGGGTGAAGCGGGAGTGTTCGGTGCGGAGCAGTTCTTC.

The chain links TRBV28 to TRBJ1-1; D is perhaps TRBD1 (6 bases). Germline CDR1 is MDHEN and CDR2 is SYDVKM. The germline V and J ends were trimmed by 3 bases and 4 bases, with 9 bases remaining between them. The length of the CDR3 is 13 residues. CDR3 region: CASSLGGRTEAFF. The CDR3 bases are TGTGCCAGCAGTTTGGGGGGGCGCACTGAAGCTTTCTTT. Drawing the rest from reference TRBV28 and TRBJ1-1, the complete variable domain is DVKVTQSSRYLVKRTGEKVFLECVQDMDHENMFWYRQDPGLGLRLIYFSYDVKMKEKGDIPEGYSVSREKKERFSLILESASTNQTSMYLCASSLGGRTEAFFGQGTRLTVV.

The chain recombines TRBV5-4 with TRBJ2-3, with a possible D match to TRBD2 (5 bases). Trimming left V 1 base short and J 2 bases short, with 11 bases between. The CDR3 is made up of 15 amino acids. Germline CDR1 and CDR2: SGHNT and YYREEE (reference sequence). The CDR3 region is CASSLFYGNTDTQYF. The CDR3 region has the DNA TGTGCCAGCAGCTTGTTTTACGGGAACACAGATACGCAGTATTTT.

To note about this clone: The junction does not match germline at one end; this may be a read error. The chain has TRBV7-3 and TRBJ2-1; the match to TRBD1 covers 9 bases. Germline lookup yields CDR1 SGHTA and CDR2 FQGTGA. This CDR3 contains 15 residues. The CDR3 DNA sequence: TGTGCCAGCAGCCTAACCGGGACAGGGTTCCATGAGCAGTTCTTC. It specifies CASSLTGTGFHEQFF.

Points on this clone: An end of the junction differs from the germline gene, which may be a read error. Additional DNA sequences in this sample encode the identical CDR3. The chain recombines TRBV7-9 with TRBJ2-7; 12 nucleotides line up with TRBD1. Germline V CDR1 and CDR2: SEHNR, FQNEAQ (reference sequence). This CDR3 has 15 amino acids. In DNA form, the CDR3 reads TGTGCCAGCAGCTCCGAGGGACAGGGGGCCGGGGAGCAATACTTC. This translates into CASSSEGQGAGEQYF.

The count of this clone is one. The J gene is TRBJ2-1, the V gene TRBV30; unclear D gene. The CDR3 is made up of 15 amino acids. Germline V gene lookup returns CDR1 GTSNPN and CDR2 SVGIG (reference sequence). Trimming pared 0 bases from V and 7 bases from J, leaving 16 bases between. In DNA, the CDR3 is TGTGCCTGGAGTGTACCTCACGGTTCGCGGAATGAGCAGTTCTTC. Translated, it gives CAWSVPHGSRNEQFF.

The chain combines TRBV5-1 with TRBJ2-7; D is possibly TRBD2 (6 bases). V gave up 2 bases and J gave up 5 bases, with 17 bases separating them. The CDR3 is made up of 15 amino acids. In germline, CDR1 is SGHRS, CDR2 YFSETQ. The CDR3 reads CASSFGVVGGNEQYF. CDR3 nucleotides: TGCGCCAGCAGCTTCGGCGTGGTGGGGGGTAACGAGCAGTACTTC. The whole variable domain, filled in from reference TRBV5-1 and TRBJ2-7, reads KAGVTQTPRYLIKTRGQQVTLSCSPISGHRSVSWYQQTPGQGLQFLFEYFSETQRNKGNFPGRFSGRQFSNSRSEMNVSTLELGDSALYLCASSFGVVGGNEQYFGPGTRLTVT.

The chain uses TRBV7-2 and TRBJ1-4; D possibly corresponds to TRBD1 (5 bases). There are 15 residues in the CDR3. CDR1 is SGHTA, CDR2 FQGNSA, per germline. V was pared by 5 bases and J by 8 bases, with 18 bases between. In DNA form, the CDR3 reads TGTGCCAGCAGCAGCGGGGCCAGGCAAGGAGAAAAACTGTTTTTT. This translates into CASSSGARQGEKLFF.

This chain connects TRBV27 to TRBJ1-1, with 11 bases fitting TRBD1. V shed 6 bases and J 5 bases; nucleotides not matched to a gene: 8. The CDR3 runs 15 residues. Germline values: CDR1 MNHEY, CDR2 SMNVEV (reference sequence). The CDR3 sequence: CASRSGTGGFTEAFF. The CDR3 DNA reads as TGTGCCAGCAGATCCGGGACAGGGGGATTTACTGAAGCTTTCTTT.

V is TRBV10-3 and J is TRBJ2-3, with TRBD2 matching 9 bases. CDR3 length equals 16 residues. The ends lost 4 bases at V and 2 bases at J; junction bases unmatched: 7. Germline V gene data show CDR1 as ENHRY and CDR2 as SYGVKD. This CDR3 is CAISVRAGGPTDTQYF. The CDR3 bases are TGTGCCATCAGTGTTAGAGCGGGGGGACCCACAGATACGCAGTATTTT.

The V call is TRBV5-6, the J call TRBJ2-5, with D maybe TRBD1 (5 bases). CDR1 is SGHDT and CDR2 is YYEEEE in the germline V gene. V was cut by 4 bases and J by 3 bases, with 13 bases left in between. There are 14 residues in the CDR3. CDR3 coding DNA: TGTGCCAGCAGCCCGCCGACAGTAGAAGAGACCCAGTACTTC. Its translation is CASSPPTVEETQYF.

J is TRBJ1-4 and V is TRBV7-9, with D possibly being TRBD1 (6 bases). Germline V gene lookup returns CDR1 SEHNR and CDR2 FQNEAQ (reference sequence). Trimming took off 3 bases at V and 6 bases at J, with 11 bases between the two ends. The CDR3 is made up of 14 amino acids. The CDR3 here is CASSFGTPDEKLFF. Here the CDR3 DNA reads TGTGCCAGCAGCTTTGGGACACCCGATGAAAAACTGTTTTTT.

The table lists this clone with a few counts. The chain joins TRBV7-3 to TRBJ2-5; TRBD2 matches 9 bases. Germline lookup yields CDR1 SGHTA and CDR2 FQGTGA. Germline trimming cut 4 bases from V and 1 base from J; bases unmatched to any gene: 4. The CDR3 loop spans 15 amino acids. The CDR3 spells CASSSGTSFQETQYF. Here the CDR3 DNA reads TGTGCCAGCAGCTCCGGGACTAGCTTCCAAGAGACCCAGTACTTC.

The chain couples TRBV5-5 to TRBJ1-4; the D is unclear. There are 13 residues in the CDR3. V lost 4 bases to trimming and J lost 6 bases, with 10 bases between them. Germline V CDR1 and CDR2: SGHKS, YYEKEE (reference sequence). The CDR3 here is CASSLGPDEKLFF. DNA for the CDR3: TGTGCCAGCAGCCTTGGCCCCGATGAAAAACTGTTTTTT.

The sample holds a few counts of this clone. V gene TRBV6-5 combines with J gene TRBJ1-5, with 8 bases lining up with TRBD1. Germline lookup yields CDR1 MNHEY and CDR2 SVGAGI. The CDR3 sequence is 14 residues long. The J segment lost 5 bases and the V segment lost 6 bases, leaving 6 bases of the junction unmatched. The CDR3 loop reads CASREDRAHQPQHF. The DNA of the CDR3 is TGTGCCAGCAGGGAGGACAGGGCCCATCAGCCCCAGCATTTT.

The genes are TRBV28 and TRBJ2-3, with TRBD1 matching over 9 bases. CDR1 is MDHEN and CDR2 is SYDVKM in the germline V gene. V gave up 5 bases and J gave up 5 bases; unmatched junction bases: 11. The CDR3 totals 16 residues. Written as DNA, the CDR3 is TGTGCCAGCAGTACCCAAGGGACAGGGAGTCGAGATACGCAGTATTTT. Translating it yields CASSTQGTGSRDTQYF.